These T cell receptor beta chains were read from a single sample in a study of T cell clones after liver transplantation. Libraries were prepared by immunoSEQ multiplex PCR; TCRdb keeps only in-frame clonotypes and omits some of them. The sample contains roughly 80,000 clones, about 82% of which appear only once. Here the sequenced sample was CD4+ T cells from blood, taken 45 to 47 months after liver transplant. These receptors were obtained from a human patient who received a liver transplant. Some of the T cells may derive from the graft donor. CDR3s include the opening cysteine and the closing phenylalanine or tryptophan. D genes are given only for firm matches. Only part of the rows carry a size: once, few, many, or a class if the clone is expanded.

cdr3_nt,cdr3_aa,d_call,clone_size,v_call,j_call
TGTGCCTGGAGTGAGAAGACGTTACAGTTCTTC,CAWSEKTLQFF,-,-,TRBV30,TRBJ2-1
TGTGCCAGTAGCCAACAGGATTATAGCAATCAGCCCCAGCATTTT,CASSQQDYSNQPQHF,-,-,TRBV19,TRBJ1-5
TGTGCCAGTAGCTGGTGGACAGGGGGACGCCATGAGCAGTTCTTC,CASSWWTGGRHEQFF,TRBD1,-,TRBV19,TRBJ2-1
TGTGCCAGCAGCTGGAGCGGGTTCAATGAGCAGTTCTTC,CASSWSGFNEQFF,-,few,TRBV5-8,TRBJ2-1
TGTGCCAGCAGGCTCCCCACAGGGACAGGAAACACCATATATTTT,CASRLPTGTGNTIYF,-,once,TRBV28,TRBJ1-3
TGTGCCAGCTCACCACTAGCTTTGAACACTGAAGCTTTCTTT,CASSPLALNTEAFF,-,-,TRBV18,TRBJ1-1
TGTGCCTATAAGACAGGGTCTTGGATGAACACTGAAGCTTTCTTT,CAYKTGSWMNTEAFF,TRBD1,few,TRBV30,TRBJ1-1
TGTGCCAGCAGGACGACAGGGTCCTACGAGCAGTACTTC,CASRTTGSYEQYF,TRBD1,once,TRBV2,TRBJ2-7
TGTGCCAGCAGCGGCCGGGACTCCCACACCGGGGAGCTGTTTTTT,CASSGRDSHTGELFF,-,-,TRBV21-1,TRBJ2-2
TGTGCCAGCAGTGAGCTTCTCCCCCGGACTAGCGGGAGGGCGTGGGAGCAGTACTTC,CASSELLPRTSGRAWEQYF,TRBD2,-,TRBV2,TRBJ2-7
TGTGCCAGCAGTGCGTCACAGGGGATCTACTCTGGCTACACCTTC,CASSASQGIYSGYTF,TRBD1,-,TRBV2,TRBJ1-2
TGCAGTGTAGTCTCGGCGGGAGGCTACACCTTC,CSVVSAGGYTF,-,-,TRBV20-1,TRBJ1-2
TGCAGCGCCTCAGGCGCAGTCAACACAGATACGCAGTATTTT,CSASGAVNTDTQYF,-,-,TRBV29-1,TRBJ2-3
TGTGCCAGCAGGCCGGACGGACCCTCTGGAAACACCATATATTTT,CASRPDGPSGNTIYF,-,-,TRBV2,TRBJ1-3
TGTGCCAGCAGTTACTCCTTCCAGGCCAACACTGAAGCTTTCTTT,CASSYSFQANTEAFF,-,-,TRBV6-6,TRBJ1-1
TGTGCCAGCAGCTCGGACTTCCCTAGCGGGAGAAGCGCCGAGCAGTACTTC,CASSSDFPSGRSAEQYF,TRBD2,-,TRBV11-2,TRBJ2-7
TGTGCCAGCAGCTTAGTGGGGTACGAGCAGTACTTC,CASSLVGYEQYF,-,-,TRBV7-2,TRBJ2-7
TGTGCCAGTGCCCGGAAGGGGATGAACACTGAAGCTTTCTTT,CASARKGMNTEAFF,-,-,TRBV19,TRBJ1-1
TGTGCCAGCAGCTTTCGGGCTAGCGGGAGGGCGGTTGAGCAGTTCTTC,CASSFRASGRAVEQFF,TRBD2,few,TRBV5-8,TRBJ2-1
TGTGCCAGCACCTCAGGGATTTCTGGAAGCACTGAAGCTTTCTTT,CASTSGISGSTEAFF,-,-,TRBV9,TRBJ1-1
TGTGCCAGCAGTTTGGACGGCCTCTCTGGAAACACCATATATTTT,CASSLDGLSGNTIYF,-,-,TRBV28,TRBJ1-3
TGTGCCAGCTCACCCTATATGGACCGTCAAGCGGCCACCTTC,CASSPYMDRQAATF,-,-,TRBV18,TRBJ1-2
TGCGCCAGCAGCTTGGCCCAGGGGGCTTCCTACGAGCAGTACTTC,CASSLAQGASYEQYF,TRBD1,-,TRBV5-1,TRBJ2-7